What follows is one T cell receptor (beta chain) and its context. A much bigger clone sits one base away, suggesting this may be a read error. The CDR3 extends over 12 amino acids. These data are taken from a study of blood T cells in healthy people across ages. The overall study: When template switching was applied, about one barcoded beta molecule was captured per two T cells.

The authors ran a second PCR of about 7 to 11 cycles using a sample-barcoded 5' primer and a J-beta primer mix. TCRdb reprocessed the 5' RACE reads via MiXCR and lists one record per CDR3 protein. The data hold around 1.7 million distinct CDR3 sequences, with 25% to 30% observed a single time. Drawn from each donor were 8.5 to 10 milliliters of peripheral blood. At least 6 million PBMCs were isolated per sample. This chain connects TRBV12-3 or TRBV12-4 to TRBJ1-5; no reliable D call. The sequence came from a woman aged 30 to 39 in good health. The sample consisted of blood. For the CDR3, the DNA is TGTGCCAGCAGACAGCTCAATCAGCCCCGGCATTTT. Its translation is CASRQLNQPRHF.